Sequencing of this T cell receptor beta chain was carried out in a study of somatic mutations in cytotoxic T cells in rheumatoid arthritis. Study-wide points: With age, CD8+ clonality increased in rheumatoid arthritis patients, whereas no such increase appeared in healthy controls. Statistically, CD8+ T-cell clonality was not significantly distinct between individuals with rheumatoid arthritis and age-matched healthy controls.

Repertoires were generated with immunoSEQ multiplex PCR, while TCRdb's copy carries only in-frame clones and drops some. The sample records tens of thousands of clones, more than 75% being singletons. As for this clone: The antigen remains unidentified.

Positive magnetic bead selection was used to isolate CD4+ and CD8+ cells; purity was checked by flow cytometry. Sequencing used CD8+ T cells sorted from blood. This clonotype originated in an adult with rheumatoid arthritis.

The DNA for the CDR3 is TGTGCCGGGACCCGAGGGACAGGGTTCGACCAGCCCCAGCATTTT. This codes for CAGTRGTGFDQPQHF. The V call is TRBV27, the J call TRBJ1-5, with 9 bases lining up with TRBD1. Germline assignment: CDR1 MNHEY and CDR2 SMNVEV (reference sequence). Trimming took 11 bases from V and 7 from J; bases not matched to a gene: 15. This CDR3 is built from 15 residues.